This T cell receptor beta chain was identified in a study of blood T cell repertoires in COVID-19. Study-wide background: Samples came from the United States, Italy and Spain, spanning acute and convalescent COVID-19.

How the authors handled the data: Reference gene primer amplification in the assay estimated nucleated cell counts. Profiling relied on immunoSEQ multiplex PCR, and the TCRdb table lists in-frame clones only, not all of them. The V and J calls and clone size are taken from that table; D and trimming were inferred from the DNA. The sample holds about 130,000 clones, around 89% seen once. Patients of the Seattle cohort, enrolled during active infection, were followed longitudinally. This clone was detected only once. The J segment lost 3 bases and the V segment lost 3 bases, leaving 0 bases of the junction unmatched. The CDR3 runs to 14 residues. CDR1 is GTSNPN and CDR2 is SVGIG in the germline V gene (reference sequence).

The chain employs TRBV30 and TRBJ2-1; 12 nucleotides match TRBD2. This clonotype was obtained from a man between 60 and 75 years old with COVID-19, enrolled during active disease. The sequenced sample consisted of peripheral blood. The CDR3 sequence is CAWRTSGGYNEQFF. The DNA of the CDR3 is TGTGCCTGGAGGACTAGCGGGGGCTACAATGAGCAGTTCTTC.